One and the same sample provided the 27 T cell receptor beta chains below, sequenced in a study of high-grade serous ovarian cancer treatment subgroups. This table comes from immunoSEQ multiplex PCR, and its TCRdb copy is limited to in-frame clones, with some not included. Found here are about 10,000 clones, around 83% of them singletons; the top ten hold 6.6%. Tumor samples were taken before definitive surgery or chemotherapy. Sequenced sample: tumor tissue. All receptors derive from a human donor with high-grade serous ovarian cancer.

The CDR3 protein is CASNKIGLAGEQFF. The CDR3, as DNA: TGTGCCAGCAACAAGATAGGACTAGCGGGTGAGCAGTTCTTC. This chain uses TRBV9 with TRBJ2-1, with 11 bases matching TRBD2. From germline, CDR1 is SGDLS and CDR2 YYNGEE. J gave up 9 bases and V 6 bases, and 8 bases lay outside the gene matches. CDR3 size: 14 residues.

The chain recombines TRBV19 with TRBJ2-3, with 7 positions matching TRBD1. Germline CDR1 and CDR2: LNHDA and SQIVND (reference sequence). V gave up 4 bases and J gave up 1 base; unmatched junction bases: 14. The CDR3 is 18 amino acids. The CDR3 sequence is CASSKGAQSGARTDTQYF. CDR3 in DNA: TGTGCCAGTAGTAAGGGGGCGCAGAGCGGAGCCCGCACAGATACGCAGTATTTT.

The V gene is TRBV6-5, the J gene TRBJ2-3; D not resolved. V lost 2 bases, J lost 2 bases, and 8 bases lay in between. This CDR3 has 14 amino acids. The germline gives CDR1 MNHEY, CDR2 SVGAGI. Here the CDR3 reads CASSYRSYTDTQYF. CDR3 in DNA: TGTGCCAGCAGTTACCGATCCTACACAGATACGCAGTATTTT.

The chain couples TRBV5-4 to TRBJ2-2; 10 bases align to TRBD2. This CDR3 is built from 14 residues. Germline V lookup: CDR1 SGHNT, CDR2 YYREEE (reference sequence). Unmatched junction bases numbered 3, after V lost 4 bases and J lost 6 bases. The CDR3 DNA reads as TGTGCCAGCAGCCCGGGGACTAGCGCCGGGGAGCTGTTTTTT. Protein sequence: CASSPGTSAGELFF.

CDR3 in DNA: TGTGCCAGCAGGGGCTACAGGGGGCTGACAGATACGCAGTATTTT. This sequence encodes CASRGYRGLTDTQYF. This chain joins TRBV27 and TRBJ2-3; 9 bases line up with TRBD1. CDR3 length: 15 amino acids. The germline gives CDR1 MNHEY, CDR2 SMNVEV (reference sequence). V lost 6 bases to trimming and J lost 3 bases; unmatched junction nucleotides: 7.

The CDR3, as DNA: TGTGCCAGCAGCTTGGAGGGCGGCGGCGGGGGGGGACAGGGGCCCCGAGCTTTCTTT. It specifies CASSLEGGGGGGQGPRAFF. The chain links TRBV5-4 to TRBJ1-1, with 10 bases aligning to TRBD1. The germline gives CDR1 SGHNT, CDR2 YYREEE (reference sequence). The CDR3 contains 19 residues. Trimming at V came to 0 bases and at J to 10 bases, leaving 21 bases not matched to a gene.

CDR3 in amino acids: CASSLDRTDTQYF. The CDR3 DNA follows: TGCGCCAGCAGCTTGGACCGCACAGATACGCAGTATTTT. The chain joins TRBV5-1 to TRBJ2-3, with D uncertain. V shed 0 bases and J shed 1 base, with 3 bases lying between them. Germline loops: CDR1 SGHRS, CDR2 YFSETQ. This CDR3 contains 13 residues.

The chain links TRBV5-4 to TRBJ1-3; TRBD1 aligns across 9 bases. CDR3 size: 14 residues. The germline CDR1 and CDR2 sequences are SGHNT and YYREEE (reference sequence). V was pared by 8 bases and J by 6 bases, with 9 bases of the junction left unmatched. The CDR3 bases are TGTGCCAGTCGGATACAGGGGGCAGAAAACACCATATATTTT. This gives the protein CASRIQGAENTIYF.

The rearrangement joins TRBV2 to TRBJ1-2; D not certain. The CDR3 totals 13 residues. The germline gives CDR1 SNHLY, CDR2 FYNNEI. Trimming took 0 bases from V and 9 from J, leaving 11 bases between them. CDR3 nucleotides: TGTGCCAGCAGTGAAGCTAGACAAGACCGCTACACCTTC. The encoded protein is CASSEARQDRYTF.

The V and J genes are TRBV28 and TRBJ1-1, with 7 bases matching TRBD1. Germline values: CDR1 MDHEN, CDR2 SYDVKM. V was pared by 1 base and J by 0 bases, with 11 bases of the junction left unmatched. This CDR3 comprises 18 residues. The CDR3 DNA follows: TGTGCCAGCAGTTTATCCTCGACAGGGATGGCCATGAACACTGAAGCTTTCTTT. Amino acid sequence: CASSLSSTGMAMNTEAFF.

The chain recombines TRBV5-1 with TRBJ2-2; tentative D call: TRBD1 (5 bases). Germline CDR1 SGHRS, CDR2 YFSETQ. V was clipped by 4 bases and J by 3 bases, with 7 bases between them. The CDR3 is made up of 13 amino acids. The CDR3 DNA is TGCGCCAGCAGCGAACAGGACACCGGGGAGCTGTTTTTT. This encodes CASSEQDTGELFF.

This chain connects TRBV19 to TRBJ1-1; TRBD1 is a possible D gene (5 bases). Germline loops: CDR1 LNHDA, CDR2 SQIVND (reference sequence). The CDR3 loop spans 15 amino acids. The ends were cut back, 7 bases at V and 1 base at J, with 16 bases in the middle. The CDR3 protein is CASTPGRVENTEAFF. CDR3 DNA: TGTGCCAGTACCCCAGGGAGGGTGGAGAACACTGAAGCTTTCTTT.

This clone occurred once. CDR3 coding DNA: TGCGCCAGCAATTCGGGAGATCTGGGACTAGCGGTCGAGCAGTTCTTC. Amino acids: CASNSGDLGLAVEQFF. V usage is TRBV5-1 and J usage is TRBJ2-1; TRBD2 matches at 11 bases. CDR1 is SGHRS, CDR2 YFSETQ, per germline. Trimming removed 6 bases from V and 10 bases from J; junction bases left unmatched: 15. The CDR3 length is 16 residues.

The chain couples TRBV14 to TRBJ2-2; possibly TRBD1 for D (7 bases). Germline lookup yields CDR1 SGHDN and CDR2 FVKESK. With 1 base removed from V and 4 bases from J, the gap between germline ends came to 19 bases. The length of the CDR3 is 18 residues. The chain's CDR3 is CASSQVRGAGTFTGELFF. The CDR3 nucleotides read TGTGCCAGCAGCCAAGTCAGGGGGGCAGGAACTTTCACCGGGGAGCTGTTTTTT.

The chain uses TRBV5-1 and TRBJ2-7, with 12 bases aligning to TRBD2. V dropped 6 bases and J dropped 6; count of bases not matched to a gene: 10. There are 15 residues in the CDR3. Germline lookup yields CDR1 SGHRS and CDR2 YFSETQ. CDR3 protein: CASTSSGRGLSEQYF. The CDR3 bases are TGCGCCAGCACCTCTAGCGGGAGGGGTTTGAGCGAGCAGTACTTC.

In this sample, this clone turned up once. The rearrangement uses TRBV7-8 and TRBJ2-7; 11 bases are a match to TRBD2. CDR1 is SGHVS, CDR2 FQNEAQ, per germline. The J segment lost 5 bases and the V segment lost 3 bases, leaving 12 bases of the junction unmatched. CDR3 length equals 17 residues. CDR3 in DNA: TGTGCCAGCAGCTTTCGCGCCCTAGCGGGAGGCCGTAACGAGCAGTACTTC. This codes for CASSFRALAGGRNEQYF. Together with reference TRBV7-8 and TRBJ2-7, the CDR3 gives the full variable domain: GAGVSQSPRYKVAKRGQDVALRCDPISGHVSLFWYQQALGQGPEFLTYFQNEAQLDKSGLPSDRFFAERPEGSVSTLKIQRTQQEDSAVYLCASSFRALAGGRNEQYFGPGTRLTVT.

The chain employs TRBV5-1 and TRBJ2-5, with unresolved D. The CDR3 has 14 amino acids. V shed 0 bases and J shed 2 bases, with 8 bases lying between them. Germline V CDR1 and CDR2: SGHRS, YFSETQ. CDR3 protein: CASSLGYGQETQYF. As DNA, the CDR3 is TGCGCCAGCAGCTTGGGTTATGGACAAGAGACCCAGTACTTC.

This clone has a single count. The chain is built from TRBV4-1 and TRBJ1-2, with 10 bases fitting TRBD1. The CDR3 is 15 amino acids. The germline V gene has CDR1 MGHRA and CDR2 YSYEKL. With V trimmed by 4 bases and J by 1 base, 3 bases remained unmatched. CDR3 region: CASSLRDRGNYGYTF. The CDR3 region has the DNA TGCGCCAGCAGCCTGAGGGACAGGGGTAACTATGGCTACACCTTC.

The chain uses TRBV2 and TRBJ1-5, with D perhaps matching TRBD1 (6 bases). Trimming stripped 5 bases from V and 6 bases from J, with 14 bases between. The length of the CDR3 is 14 residues. Germline V lookup: CDR1 SNHLY, CDR2 FYNNEI. The CDR3: CASSQGPGAQPQHF. CDR3 sequence (DNA): TGTGCCAGCAGTCAGGGGCCAGGGGCTCAGCCCCAGCATTTT.

V is TRBV5-4 and J is TRBJ2-7; TRBD1 might be the D (6 bases). CDR3 length equals 12 residues. In germline, CDR1 is SGHNT, CDR2 YYREEE (reference sequence). The V end was cut by 3 bases, the J end by 4 bases, with 8 bases between. The CDR3, as DNA: TGTGCCAGCAGCTCACAGGGTTACGAGCAGTACTTC. Its protein is CASSSQGYEQYF. The entire variable domain, with the rest obtained from reference TRBV5-4 and TRBJ2-7, is as follows: ETGVTQSPTHLIKTRGQQVTLRCSSQSGHNTVSWYQQALGQGPQFIFQYYREEENGRGNFPPRFSGLQFPNYSSELNVNALELDDSALYLCASSSQGYEQYFGPGTRLTVT.

This chain connects TRBV5-4 to TRBJ2-3; 9 nucleotides line up with TRBD1. The germline V gene encodes CDR1 SGHNT and CDR2 YYREEE (reference sequence). The CDR3 runs to 16 residues. Trimming took 3 bases from V and 6 from J; bases not matched to a gene: 11. CDR3 loop: CASSSQGAGITDTQYF. As DNA, the CDR3 is TGTGCCAGCAGCTCACAGGGGGCCGGAATAACGGATACGCAGTATTTT.

The rearrangement links TRBV11-2 to TRBJ2-7; possibly TRBD2 for D (5 bases). The CDR3 covers 14 residues. V dropped 1 base and J dropped 4 bases, with 11 bases sitting between them. Per germline, CDR1 SGHAT and CDR2 FQNNGV. CDR3 protein: CASSLVSGIYEQYF. The CDR3 nucleotides read TGTGCCAGCAGCTTAGTGTCGGGAATTTACGAGCAGTACTTC.

This clone turned up a few times. The chain is built from TRBV5-1 and TRBJ1-1; D is ambiguous. V was clipped by 5 bases and J by 4 bases, with 12 bases between them. CDR3 size: 13 residues. Germline CDR1 and CDR2: SGHRS and YFSETQ. The CDR3 sequence: CASSQDEATEAFF. The CDR3 DNA sequence: TGCGCCAGCAGTCAGGATGAGGCCACTGAAGCTTTCTTT.

V gene TRBV7-8 combines with J gene TRBJ1-1; D remains ambiguous. The germline V gene encodes CDR1 SGHVS and CDR2 FQNEAQ. V lost 0 bases and J lost 3, with 8 bases in between. This CDR3 is built from 14 residues. The CDR3 DNA is TGTGCCAGCAGCTTAGCTCACGGATACACTGAAGCTTTCTTT. Amino acids: CASSLAHGYTEAFF.

The gene calls are TRBV18 and TRBJ2-1; D might be TRBD1 (6 bases). Germline V CDR1 and CDR2: KGHSH, LQKENI. The CDR3 has 13 amino acids. V lost 3 bases to trimming and J lost 10 bases, with 13 bases between them. CDR3 protein: CASSPFRGMEQFF. The DNA of the CDR3 is TGTGCCAGCTCACCGTTTAGGGGGATGGAGCAGTTCTTC.

This clone appeared a single time. V is TRBV25-1 and J is TRBJ2-7, with 7 bases lining up with TRBD2. Trimming removed 3 bases from V and 2 bases from J; junction bases left unmatched: 1. The CDR3 is made up of 13 amino acids. CDR1 MGHDK and CDR2 SYGVNS come from the germline V gene. This CDR3 is CASSEGGAYEQYF. CDR3 sequence (DNA): TGTGCCAGCAGTGAGGGGGGGGCCTACGAGCAGTACTTC.

The CDR3 loop is CASTSSGAPTGELFF. The CDR3 DNA follows: TGTGCCAGCACCTCGAGCGGGGCACCAACCGGGGAGCTGTTTTTT. V and J are TRBV2 and TRBJ2-2, with 7 bases lining up with TRBD2. Losses at the gene ends were 7 bases for V and 5 bases for J; bases not matched to a gene: 10. The CDR3 runs to 15 residues. The germline CDR1 and CDR2 sequences are SNHLY and FYNNEI. Using reference TRBV2 and TRBJ2-2 for the parts outside the CDR3, the full variable domain is EPEVTQTPSHQVTQMGQEVILRCVPISNHLYFYWYRQILGQKVEFLVSFYNNEISEKSEIFDDQFSVERPDGSNFTLKIRSTKLEDSAMYFCASTSSGAPTGELFFGEGSRLTVL.